In its sample, the clone carrying this T cell receptor beta chain was seen a few times. Germline V gene lookup returns CDR1 SGDLS and CDR2 YYNGEE. This CDR3 region has 16 residues. V dropped 0 bases and J dropped 1; count of bases not matched to a gene: 4. Per the authors' pipeline: For nucleated cells, counts were estimated from reference gene primer amplification. TCRdb's copy holds only in-frame clones and misses some; the assay was immunoSEQ multiplex PCR. The DNA gave D and trimming, while V, J and clone size come from that table. The table includes over 85,000 clones, roughly 85% detected once. The data derive from a study of blood T cell repertoires in COVID-19. About the research overall: Acute and convalescent COVID-19 specimens originated in the United States, Italy and Spain. PBMCs, B-cell-depleted T cells, or T cells provided the cDNA or gDNA that made up the material.

Sequences were obtained from peripheral blood. This rearrangement joins TRBV9 to TRBJ2-7; 10 positions agree with TRBD2. The receptor was isolated from a man older than 75 with acute or convalescent COVID-19. The CDR3 region is CASSVELAGASYEQYF. The CDR3 nucleotides read TGTGCCAGCAGCGTAGAGCTAGCGGGAGCATCCTACGAGCAGTACTTC.